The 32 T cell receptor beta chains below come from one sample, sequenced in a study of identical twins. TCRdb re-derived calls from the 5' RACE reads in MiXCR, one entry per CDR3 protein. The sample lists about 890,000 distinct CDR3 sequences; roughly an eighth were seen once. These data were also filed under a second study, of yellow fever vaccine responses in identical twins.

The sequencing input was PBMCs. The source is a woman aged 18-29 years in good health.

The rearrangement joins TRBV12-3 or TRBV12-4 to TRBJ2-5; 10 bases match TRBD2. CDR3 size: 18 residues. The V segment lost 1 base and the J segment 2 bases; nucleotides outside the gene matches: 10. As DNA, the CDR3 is TGTGCCAGCAGTTTAGTTCTAAGCGGGGGGGGATTTCAAGAGACCCAGTACTTC. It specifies CASSLVLSGGGFQETQYF.

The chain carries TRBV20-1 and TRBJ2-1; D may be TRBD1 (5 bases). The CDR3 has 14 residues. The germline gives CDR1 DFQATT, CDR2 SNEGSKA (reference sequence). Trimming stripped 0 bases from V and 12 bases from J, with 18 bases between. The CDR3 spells CSARDSRQGLRQFF. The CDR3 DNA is TGCAGTGCTAGAGATAGTAGGCAGGGTCTTCGGCAGTTCTTC.

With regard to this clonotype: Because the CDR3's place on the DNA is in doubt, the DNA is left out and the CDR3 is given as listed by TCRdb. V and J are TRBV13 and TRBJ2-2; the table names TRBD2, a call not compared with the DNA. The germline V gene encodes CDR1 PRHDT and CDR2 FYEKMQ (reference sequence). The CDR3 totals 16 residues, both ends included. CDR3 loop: CASSSSGLLRSGSCFF.

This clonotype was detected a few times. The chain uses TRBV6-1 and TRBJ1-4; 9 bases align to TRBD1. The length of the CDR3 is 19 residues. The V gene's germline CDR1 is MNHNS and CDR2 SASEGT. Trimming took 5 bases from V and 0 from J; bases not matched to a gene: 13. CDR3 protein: CASSPGTGFSQATNEKLFF. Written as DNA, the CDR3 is TGTGCCAGCAGTCCCGGGACAGGGTTTTCTCAAGCAACTAATGAAAAACTGTTTTTT.

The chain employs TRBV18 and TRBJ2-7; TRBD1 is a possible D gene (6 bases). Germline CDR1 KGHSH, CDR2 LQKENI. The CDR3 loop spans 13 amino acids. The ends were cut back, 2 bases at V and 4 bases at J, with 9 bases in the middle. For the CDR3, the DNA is TGTGCCAGCTCACCAGGGGGCCAGTACGAGCAGTACGTC. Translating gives CASSPGGQYEQYV.

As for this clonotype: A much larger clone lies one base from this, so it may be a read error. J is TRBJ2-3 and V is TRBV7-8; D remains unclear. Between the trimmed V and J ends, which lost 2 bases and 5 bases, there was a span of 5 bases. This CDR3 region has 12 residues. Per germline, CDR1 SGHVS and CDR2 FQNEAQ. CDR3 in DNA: TGTGCCAGCAGCTTATGGATAGATACGCAGTATTTT. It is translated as CASSLWIDTQYF.

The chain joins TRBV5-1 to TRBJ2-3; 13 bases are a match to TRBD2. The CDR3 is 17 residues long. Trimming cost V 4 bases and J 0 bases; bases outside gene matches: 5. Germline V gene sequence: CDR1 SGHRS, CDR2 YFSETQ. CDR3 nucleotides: TGCGCCAGCAGCACGGGACTAGCGGGAACTAGCACAGATACGCAGTATTTT. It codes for CASSTGLAGTSTDTQYF.

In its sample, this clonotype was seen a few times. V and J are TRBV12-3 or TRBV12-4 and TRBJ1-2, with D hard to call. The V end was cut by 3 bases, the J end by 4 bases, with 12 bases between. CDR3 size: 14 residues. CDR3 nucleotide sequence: TGTGCCAGCAGTTTGGGTGGGCAGCCCTATGGCTACACCTTC. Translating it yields CASSLGGQPYGYTF.

For the CDR3, the DNA is TGCAGTATGGGACATTTGAACACTGAAGCTTTCTTT. Its protein product is CSMGHLNTEAFF. The chain recombines TRBV20-1 with TRBJ1-1, with D perhaps matching TRBD1 (6 bases). V gave up 8 bases and J gave up 0 bases, with 10 bases separating them. The CDR3 has 12 amino acids. Germline CDR1 is DFQATT and CDR2 is SNEGSKA (reference sequence).

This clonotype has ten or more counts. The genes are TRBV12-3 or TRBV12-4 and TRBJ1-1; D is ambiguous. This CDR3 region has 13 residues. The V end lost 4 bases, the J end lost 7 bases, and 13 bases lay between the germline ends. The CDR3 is CASSSARLGEAFF. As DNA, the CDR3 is TGTGCCAGCAGTTCCGCCAGGCTCGGTGAAGCTTTCTTT.

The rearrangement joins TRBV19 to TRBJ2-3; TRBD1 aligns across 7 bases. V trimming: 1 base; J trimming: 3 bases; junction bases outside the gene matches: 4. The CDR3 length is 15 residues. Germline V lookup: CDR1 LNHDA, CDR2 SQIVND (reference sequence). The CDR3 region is CASSIGGGVTDTQYF. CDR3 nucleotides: TGTGCCAGTAGTATAGGAGGGGGCGTAACAGATACGCAGTATTTT.

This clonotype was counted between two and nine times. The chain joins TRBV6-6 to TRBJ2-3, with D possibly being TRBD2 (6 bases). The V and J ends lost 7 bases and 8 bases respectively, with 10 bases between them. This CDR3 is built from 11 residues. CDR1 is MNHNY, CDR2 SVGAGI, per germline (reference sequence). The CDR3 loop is CASIGGTTQYF. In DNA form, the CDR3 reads TGTGCCAGCATAGGAGGGACTACGCAGTATTTT.

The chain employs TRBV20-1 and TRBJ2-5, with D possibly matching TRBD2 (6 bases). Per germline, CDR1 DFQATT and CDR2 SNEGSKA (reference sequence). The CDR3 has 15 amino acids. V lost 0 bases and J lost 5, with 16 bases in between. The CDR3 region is CSARDNGGFSETQYF. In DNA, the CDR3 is TGCAGTGCTAGAGATAACGGGGGATTCTCTGAGACCCAGTACTTC.

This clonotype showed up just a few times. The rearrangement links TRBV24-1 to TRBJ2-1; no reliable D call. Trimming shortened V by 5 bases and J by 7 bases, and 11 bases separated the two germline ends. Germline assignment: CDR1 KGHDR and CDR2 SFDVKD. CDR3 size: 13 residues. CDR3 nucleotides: TGTGCCACCAGTGGCTATACTCGTAATGAGCAGTTCTTC. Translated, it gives CATSGYTRNEQFF.

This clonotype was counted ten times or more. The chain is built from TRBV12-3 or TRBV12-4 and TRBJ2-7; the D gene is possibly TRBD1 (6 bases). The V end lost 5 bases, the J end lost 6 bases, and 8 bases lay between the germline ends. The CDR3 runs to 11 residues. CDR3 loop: CASSRGGEQYF. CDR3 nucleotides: TGTGCCAGCAGTCGAGGGGGCGAGCAGTACTTC.

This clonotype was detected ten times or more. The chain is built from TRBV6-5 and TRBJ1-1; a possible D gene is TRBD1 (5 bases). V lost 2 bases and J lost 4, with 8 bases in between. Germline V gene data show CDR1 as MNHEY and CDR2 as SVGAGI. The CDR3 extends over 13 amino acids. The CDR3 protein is CASSYRGATEAFF. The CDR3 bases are TGTGCCAGCAGTTACAGGGGTGCCACTGAAGCTTTCTTT.

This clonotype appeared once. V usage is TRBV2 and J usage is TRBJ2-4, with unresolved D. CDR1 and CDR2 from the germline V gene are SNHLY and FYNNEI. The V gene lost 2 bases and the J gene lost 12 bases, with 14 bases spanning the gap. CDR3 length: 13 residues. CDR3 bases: TGTGCCAGCAGTGAAATGGGGTTGGATCGTCAGTACTTC. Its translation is CASSEMGLDRQYF.

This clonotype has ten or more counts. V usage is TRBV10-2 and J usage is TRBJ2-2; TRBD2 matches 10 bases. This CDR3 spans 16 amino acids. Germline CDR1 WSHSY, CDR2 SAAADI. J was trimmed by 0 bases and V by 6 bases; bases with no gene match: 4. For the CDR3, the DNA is TGCGCCAGCAGACGGACTAGCGGAGCGAACACCGGGGAGCTGTTTTTT. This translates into CASRRTSGANTGELFF.

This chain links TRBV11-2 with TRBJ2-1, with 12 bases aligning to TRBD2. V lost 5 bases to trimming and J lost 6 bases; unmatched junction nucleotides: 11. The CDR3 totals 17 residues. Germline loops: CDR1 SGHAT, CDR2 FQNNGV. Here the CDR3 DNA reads TGTGCCAGCAGCCCACGACTAGCGGGAGAGTTGGGCAATGAGCAGTTCTTC. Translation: CASSPRLAGELGNEQFF.

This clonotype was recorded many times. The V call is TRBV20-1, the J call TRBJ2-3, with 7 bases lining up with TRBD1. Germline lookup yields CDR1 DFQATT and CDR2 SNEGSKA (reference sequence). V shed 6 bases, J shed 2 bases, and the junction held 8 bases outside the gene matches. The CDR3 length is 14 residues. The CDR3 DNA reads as TGCAGTGCACCAGACAGGGCCCTCACAGATACGCAGTATTTT. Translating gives CSAPDRALTDTQYF.

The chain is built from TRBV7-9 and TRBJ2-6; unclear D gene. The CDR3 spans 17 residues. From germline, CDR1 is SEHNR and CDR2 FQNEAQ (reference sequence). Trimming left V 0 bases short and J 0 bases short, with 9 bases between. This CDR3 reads CASSLAWADSGANVLTF. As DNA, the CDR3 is TGTGCCAGCAGCTTAGCGTGGGCAGACTCTGGGGCCAACGTCCTGACTTTC.

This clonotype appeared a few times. The CDR3 spells CASSTSGRDTQYF. In DNA form, the CDR3 reads TGTGCCAGCAGTACTAGCGGGAGAGATACGCAGTATTTT. The chain combines TRBV12-3 or TRBV12-4 with TRBJ2-3; 11 bases map to TRBD2. This CDR3 contains 13 residues. After removal of 5 bases from V and 5 bases from J, the junction contained 0 bases not matched to a gene.

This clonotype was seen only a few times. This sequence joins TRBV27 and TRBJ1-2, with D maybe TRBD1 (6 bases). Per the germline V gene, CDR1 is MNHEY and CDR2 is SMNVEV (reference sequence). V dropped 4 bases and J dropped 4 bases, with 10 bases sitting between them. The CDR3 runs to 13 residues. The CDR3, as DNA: TGTGCCAGCAGTTCCGGGGGCCTCTATGGCTACACCTTC. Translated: CASSSGGLYGYTF.

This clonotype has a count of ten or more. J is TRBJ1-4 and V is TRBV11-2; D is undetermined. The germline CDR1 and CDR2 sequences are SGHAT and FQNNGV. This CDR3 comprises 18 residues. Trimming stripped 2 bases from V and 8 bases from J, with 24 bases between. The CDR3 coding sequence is TGTGCCAGCAGCTTAACATCCTCACGGACTACGCTTGCGGAAAAACTGTTTTTT. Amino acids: CASSLTSSRTTLAEKLFF.

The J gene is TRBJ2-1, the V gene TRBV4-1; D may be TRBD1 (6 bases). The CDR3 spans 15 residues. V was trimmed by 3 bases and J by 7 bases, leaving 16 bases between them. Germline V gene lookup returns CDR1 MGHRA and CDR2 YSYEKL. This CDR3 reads CASSQGQGRLNEQFF. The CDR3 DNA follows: TGCGCCAGCAGCCAGGGACAAGGACGGTTGAATGAGCAGTTCTTC.

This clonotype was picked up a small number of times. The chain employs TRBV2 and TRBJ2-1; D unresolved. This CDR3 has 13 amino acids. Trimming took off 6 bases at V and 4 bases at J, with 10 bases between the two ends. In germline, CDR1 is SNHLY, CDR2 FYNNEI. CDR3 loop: CASRRVEYNEQFF. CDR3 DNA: TGTGCCAGCAGAAGAGTGGAGTACAATGAGCAGTTCTTC.

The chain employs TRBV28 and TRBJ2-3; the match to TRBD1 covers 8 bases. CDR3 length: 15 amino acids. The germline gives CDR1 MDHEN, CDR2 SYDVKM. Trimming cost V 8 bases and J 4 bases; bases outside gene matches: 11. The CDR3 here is CASEHGTGVPDTQYF. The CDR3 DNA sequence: TGTGCCAGCGAACACGGGACAGGAGTCCCAGATACGCAGTATTTT.

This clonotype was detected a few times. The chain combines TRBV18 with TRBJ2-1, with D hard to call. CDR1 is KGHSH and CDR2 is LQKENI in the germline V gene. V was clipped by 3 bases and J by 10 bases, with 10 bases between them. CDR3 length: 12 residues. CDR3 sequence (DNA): TGTGCCAGCTCACCCAAGGTTGGGGAGCAGTTCTTC. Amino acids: CASSPKVGEQFF.

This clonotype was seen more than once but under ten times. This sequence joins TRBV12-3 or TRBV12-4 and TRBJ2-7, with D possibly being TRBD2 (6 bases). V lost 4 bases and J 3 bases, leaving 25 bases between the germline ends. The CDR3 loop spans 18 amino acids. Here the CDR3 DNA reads TGTGCCAGCAGTTCATGGGACTTCAAAAAACTACGGGGCTACGAGCAGTACTTC. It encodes CASSSWDFKKLRGYEQYF.

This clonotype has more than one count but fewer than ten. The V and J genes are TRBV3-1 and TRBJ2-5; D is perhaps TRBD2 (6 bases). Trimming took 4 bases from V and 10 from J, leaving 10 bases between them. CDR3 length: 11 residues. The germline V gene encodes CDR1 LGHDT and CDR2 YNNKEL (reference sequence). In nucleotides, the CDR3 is TGTGCCAGCAGCCCCCCGGGACTCCAGTACTTC. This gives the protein CASSPPGLQYF.

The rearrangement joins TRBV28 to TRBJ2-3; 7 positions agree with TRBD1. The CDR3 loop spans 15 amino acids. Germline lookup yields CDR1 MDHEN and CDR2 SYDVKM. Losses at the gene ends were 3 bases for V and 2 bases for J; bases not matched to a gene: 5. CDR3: CASSFTGVFTDTQYF. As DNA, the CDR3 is TGTGCCAGCAGTTTCACAGGGGTATTCACAGATACGCAGTATTTT.

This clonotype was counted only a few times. CDR3 DNA: TGTGCCAGCAGCTTAAAGAACGCGAACACCGGGGAGCTGTTTTTT. It is translated as CASSLKNANTGELFF. The chain combines TRBV7-9 with TRBJ2-2; D is undetermined. Trimming removed 2 bases at V and 0 bases at J, with 7 bases between. The CDR3 length is 15 residues. Germline CDR1 reads SEHNR; CDR2 reads FQNEAQ (reference sequence).